This TCR beta chain was obtained from a study of CD8 T cells in Susac syndrome. The study sequenced TCR beta in blood CD8+ and CD4+ T cells. Patients with Susac syndrome showed fulfilment of recently defined diagnostic criteria for definite or probable disease. A quantity of about 0.5 to 1 ug RNA underwent reverse transcription using random hexamers. Amplification of TCR beta CDR3 across 54 Vbeta and 13 Jbeta was performed with immunoSEQ multiplex PCR. One entry per CDR3 protein results from TCRdb running MiXCR on the immunoSEQ multiplex PCR reads. The profile covers hundreds of thousands of distinct CDR3 sequences, with 90% to 96% appearing a single time and about 0.1% taken by the ten largest. From germline, CDR1 is MGHRA and CDR2 YSYEKL. CDR3 length: 17 residues. The ends were cut back, 3 bases at V and 0 bases at J, with 12 bases in the middle. On this clonotype: What it recognizes is unknown.

Study-wide results and caveats: The CD4+ T cell repertoires that were profiled in Susac syndrome showed no clonal expansion.

The J gene is TRBJ2-6, the V gene TRBV4-1, with D possibly being TRBD2 (6 bases). Material for sequencing was CD4+ T cells from PBMCs. The source is a human donor with Susac syndrome. DNA of the CDR3: TGCGCCAGCAGCCAGGGTGCGGGGCTCTCTGGGGCCAACGTCCTGACTTTC. Amino acid sequence: CASSQGAGLSGANVLTF.